One and the same sample provided the 10 T cell receptor beta chains below, sequenced in a study of blood T cells in healthy people across ages. It was with a sample-barcoded 5' primer and a J-beta primer mix that a second PCR of about 6 to 12 cycles was run. TCRdb reprocessed the 5' RACE reads with MiXCR, giving one entry per CDR3 protein. The sample has around 940,000 distinct CDR3 sequences, 51% seen once. Sequencing was carried out using blood. The source of these receptors is an older woman in good health.

This clonotype occurred a few times. The chain recombines TRBV3-1 with TRBJ1-2; 8 nucleotides match TRBD1. This CDR3 has 14 residues. CDR1 is LGHDT and CDR2 is YNNKEL in the germline V gene (reference sequence). V lost 2 bases to trimming and J lost 4 bases; unmatched junction nucleotides: 3. The CDR3 bases are TGTGCCAGCAGCCAACTGGGACAGGCCTATGGCTACACCTTC. Amino acid sequence: CASSQLGQAYGYTF.

This clonotype has a single count. V and J are TRBV9 and TRBJ2-1; D is unclear. V dropped 0 bases and J dropped 5 bases, with 6 bases sitting between them. This CDR3 has 13 residues. In germline, CDR1 is SGDLS, CDR2 YYNGEE. The CDR3 nucleotides read TGTGCCAGCAGCGTAGAAGGACACAATGAGCAGTTCTTC. Its translation: CASSVEGHNEQFF.

The CDR3 spells CASSLVAGGNGEQYF. CDR3 DNA: TGTGCCAGCAGTTTGGTAGCGGGAGGGAATGGGGAGCAGTACTTC. The V and J genes are TRBV12-3 or TRBV12-4 and TRBJ2-5, with 11 positions matching TRBD2. The CDR3 is made up of 15 amino acids. V gave up 3 bases and J gave up 11 bases; unmatched junction bases: 11.

The chain uses TRBV28 and TRBJ2-1, with D perhaps matching TRBD2 (6 bases). The V end lost 5 bases, the J end lost 4 bases, and 18 bases lay between the germline ends. The CDR3 length is 16 residues. Germline lookup yields CDR1 MDHEN and CDR2 SYDVKM. The chain's CDR3 is CASSPVAGRAYNEQFF. Here the CDR3 DNA reads TGTGCCAGCAGTCCTGTGGCCGGGAGAGCTTACAATGAGCAGTTCTTC.

The sample holds a few counts of this clonotype. The chain combines TRBV11-2 with TRBJ2-3; perhaps TRBD2 as D (5 bases). Germline lookup yields CDR1 SGHAT and CDR2 FQNNGV. The V and J ends lost 0 bases and 2 bases respectively, with 12 bases between them. CDR3 length: 16 amino acids. In DNA, the CDR3 is TGTGCCAGCAGCTTAGACTCTAGCCCTACCACAGATACGCAGTATTTT. This codes for CASSLDSSPTTDTQYF.

This clonotype has a single count. This chain links TRBV28 with TRBJ2-3; D may be TRBD1 (5 bases). Per the germline V gene, CDR1 is MDHEN and CDR2 is SYDVKM. V gave up 4 bases and J gave up 1 base, with 12 bases separating them. The CDR3 runs to 15 residues. In DNA form, the CDR3 reads TGTGCCAGCAGTTCCACAGGCTTTGGCACAGATACGCAGTATTTT. This translates into CASSSTGFGTDTQYF.

The chain has TRBV20-1 and TRBJ2-3; 10 nucleotides align to TRBD2. Per the germline V gene, CDR1 is DFQATT and CDR2 is SNEGSKA (reference sequence). The CDR3 is 16 amino acids. V trimming: 6 bases; J trimming: 8 bases; junction bases outside the gene matches: 17. Here the CDR3 reads CSAGRGSSGGNPTQYF. The CDR3 DNA follows: TGCAGTGCCGGACGAGGTTCTAGCGGGGGAAACCCTACGCAGTATTTT.

The chain is built from TRBV28 and TRBJ2-7; a weak D match, TRBD2 (5 bases). Trimming removed 8 bases at V and 12 bases at J, with 20 bases between. CDR3 length: 12 amino acids. CDR1 is MDHEN and CDR2 is SYDVKM in the germline V gene. CDR3 nucleotide sequence: TGTGCCAGCTCCGTCGAGGGTAAGAGGCCGTACTTC. It codes for CASSVEGKRPYF.

CDR3 amino acids: CSARKQENTGELFF. CDR3 DNA sequence: TGCAGTGCTAGAAAGCAGGAGAACACCGGGGAGCTGTTTTTT. This chain connects TRBV20-1 to TRBJ2-2, with D unresolved. Germline lookup yields CDR1 DFQATT and CDR2 SNEGSKA (reference sequence). The CDR3 sequence is 14 residues long. Deletions cut 2 bases from V and 1 base from J, with 8 bases between.

This clonotype was picked up a small number of times. CDR3 sequence (DNA): TGTGCCAGCAGCGCCTACCGGGGAGGAGAGACCCAGTACTTC. Amino acids: CASSAYRGGETQYF. The V gene is TRBV21-1, the J gene TRBJ2-5; the listed D gene, TRBD2, was not tested against the DNA. TRBV21-1 is noted as a pseudogene. This CDR3 has 14 residues.